Below, 8 T cell receptor beta chains from the same sample are listed, as sequenced in a study of identifying expanded T cells in peripheral blood. The repertoire was sequenced with immunoSEQ multiplex PCR; TCRdb's copy has only in-frame clones and lacks some. The sample has around 68,000 clones; roughly 86% are singletons. Sequencing was performed on blood. These receptors were obtained from a person between 18 and 70 years old in good health.

The CDR3 coding sequence is TGTGCCAGCTCTGAAGGACAGGGCGGCACCGGGGAGCTGTTTTTT. Translated: CASSEGQGGTGELFF. The rearrangement uses TRBV18 and TRBJ2-2, with 8 positions matching TRBD1. This CDR3 region has 15 residues. Germline lookup yields CDR1 KGHSH and CDR2 LQKENI. Trimming removed 6 bases from V and 4 bases from J; junction bases left unmatched: 7.

This sequence joins TRBV5-1 and TRBJ1-2; D not certain. Germline lookup yields CDR1 SGHRS and CDR2 YFSETQ. This CDR3 region has 12 residues. V shed 7 bases and J shed 3 bases, with 10 bases lying between them. The CDR3 reads CASQDTHYGYTF. The CDR3 coding sequence is TGCGCCAGCCAAGACACCCACTATGGCTACACCTTC.

This rearrangement joins TRBV11-2 to TRBJ2-3; 11 bases fit TRBD2. V gave up 5 bases and J gave up 8 bases; unmatched junction bases: 9. Germline V gives CDR1 SGHAT, CDR2 FQNNGV. This CDR3 has 15 amino acids. CDR3 residues: CASSATSGSSGTQYF. The DNA for the CDR3 is TGTGCCAGCAGCGCAACTAGCGGGAGTTCTGGTACGCAGTATTTT.

The V and J genes are TRBV19 and TRBJ2-1, with 7 bases that match TRBD2. Per germline, CDR1 LNHDA and CDR2 SQIVND (reference sequence). CDR3 length equals 17 residues. V was pared by 7 bases and J by 4 bases, with 16 bases of the junction left unmatched. In DNA, the CDR3 is TGTGCCAGTACCCGTTCCGCGGGAGCAACGGGATACAATGAGCAGTTCTTC. Protein: CASTRSAGATGYNEQFF.

This sequence joins TRBV5-4 and TRBJ2-3, with 11 bases that match TRBD1. The CDR3 spans 14 residues. CDR1 SGHNT and CDR2 YYREEE come from the germline V gene (reference sequence). V was pared by 4 bases and J by 5 bases, with 3 bases of the junction left unmatched. The chain's CDR3 is CASSRTGGEDTQYF. DNA for the CDR3: TGTGCCAGCAGCCGGACAGGGGGCGAAGATACGCAGTATTTT.

V and J are TRBV6-5 and TRBJ2-7; D perhaps matches TRBD2 (6 bases). V lost 4 bases and J 0 bases, leaving 10 bases between the germline ends. The CDR3 runs 14 residues. Germline V CDR1 and CDR2: MNHEY, SVGAGI. CDR3 protein: CASSFTSTSYEQYF. Here the CDR3 DNA reads TGTGCCAGCAGTTTTACTAGCACCTCCTACGAGCAGTACTTC.

The gene calls are TRBV6-5 and TRBJ2-7; D is undetermined. The V end lost 2 bases, the J end lost 5 bases, and 13 bases lay between the germline ends. The CDR3 spans 14 residues. Germline assignment: CDR1 MNHEY and CDR2 SVGAGI. The CDR3 sequence is CASSYVLGNHEQYF. DNA of the CDR3: TGTGCCAGCAGTTACGTCCTAGGGAACCACGAGCAGTACTTC.

The genes are TRBV6-6 and TRBJ2-4, with 8 bases aligning to TRBD1. This CDR3 spans 14 amino acids. Germline assignment: CDR1 MNHNY and CDR2 SVGAGI (reference sequence). V shed 6 bases, J shed 6 bases, and the junction held 7 bases outside the gene matches. CDR3 amino acids: CASRSRGLGNIQYF. In DNA, the CDR3 is TGTGCCAGCAGGAGCAGGGGGCTCGGAAACATTCAGTACTTC.